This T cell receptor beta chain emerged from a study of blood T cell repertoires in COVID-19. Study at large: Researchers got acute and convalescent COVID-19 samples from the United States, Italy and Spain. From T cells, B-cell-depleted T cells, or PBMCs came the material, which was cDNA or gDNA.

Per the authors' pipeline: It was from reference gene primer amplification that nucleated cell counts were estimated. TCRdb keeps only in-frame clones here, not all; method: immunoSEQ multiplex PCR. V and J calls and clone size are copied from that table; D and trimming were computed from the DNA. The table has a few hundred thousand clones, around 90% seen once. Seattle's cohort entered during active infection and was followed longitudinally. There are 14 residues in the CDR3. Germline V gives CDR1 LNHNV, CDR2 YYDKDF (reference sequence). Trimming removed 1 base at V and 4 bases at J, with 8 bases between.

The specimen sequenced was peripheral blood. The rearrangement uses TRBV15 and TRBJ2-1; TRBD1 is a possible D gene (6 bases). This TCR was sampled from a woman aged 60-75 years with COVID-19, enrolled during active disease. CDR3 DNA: TGTGCCACCAGCAGAGGGACAGCATACAATGAGCAGTTCTTC. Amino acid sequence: CATSRGTAYNEQFF.